The rows below give T cell receptor beta chains drawn from one sample of a study of OX40 agonist ivuxolimab in advanced cancers. Measured with immunoSEQ multiplex PCR; TCRdb has only the in-frame clones, and not every one. The sample yields about 46,000 clones, around 84% seen once. Specimen: CD4+ or CD8+ T cells sorted from blood, collected in a trial of the OX40 agonist ivuxolimab. These receptors all come from an adult with an advanced solid tumor such as melanoma, head and neck, liver or kidney cancer. The CDR3 runs from the conserved cysteine through the conserved F or W. The D gene is left open where the match is weak. Clone size is given for some rows only: seen once, a few or many times, or a class if the clone is expanded.

d_call j_call clone_size v_call cdr3_nt cdr3_aa
. TRBJ2-2 . TRBV9 TGTGCCAGTCGACAGGACACCGGGGAGCTGTTTTTT CASRQDTGELFF
. TRBJ2-7 . TRBV5-1 TGCGCCAGCAGCTTGAGGGTCCACGAGCAGTACTTC CASSLRVHEQYF
. TRBJ1-5 . TRBV7-9 TGTGCCAGCAGCTTAGGTTATAATCAGCCCCAGCATTTT CASSLGYNQPQHF
. TRBJ1-1 . TRBV14 TGTGCCAGCAGCCAAGGATCAACCGTGGTAACTGAAGCTTTCTTT CASSQGSTVVTEAFF
TRBD2 TRBJ2-3 . TRBV7-3 TGTGCCAGCAGCTTAATAGCGGGGGGGCTGGATACGCAGTATTTT CASSLIAGGLDTQYF
TRBD1 TRBJ2-7 . TRBV28 TGTGCCAGCAGTCCGGACAGGGGGGTCCACGAGCAGTACTTC CASSPDRGVHEQYF
. TRBJ2-1 . TRBV4-1 TGCGCCAGCAGCCTTAGGTTGGGGACGAATGAGCAGTTCTTC CASSLRLGTNEQFF
TRBD1 TRBJ1-1 . TRBV5-6 TGTGCCAGCAGCGCCGGGGCAGGGGGGTACACTGAAGCTTTCTTT CASSAGAGGYTEAFF
. TRBJ2-3 . TRBV9 TGTGCCAGCAGCGTAGAGGGGAGGGATACGCAGTATTTT CASSVEGRDTQYF
. TRBJ2-1 . TRBV29-1 TGCAGCGTAGGGGCCCCTAACAATGAGCAGTTCTTC CSVGAPNNEQFF
. TRBJ2-7 . TRBV4-1 TGCGCCAGCAGCCCTTCGGCCGTACGGGAGTACCCCCACGAGCAGTACTTC CASSPSAVREYPHEQYF
TRBD1 TRBJ2-3 . TRBV7-2 TGTGCCAGCAGCTTAAACAGGGGAACAGATACGCAGTATTTT CASSLNRGTDTQYF
. TRBJ2-5 . TRBV7-9 TGTGCCAGCAGTAGGGAGACCCAGTACTTC CASSRETQYF
TRBD2 TRBJ2-5 . TRBV7-2 TGTGCCAGCAGCTTTCTAGCGGGGGCCGAGACCCAGTACTTC CASSFLAGAETQYF
. TRBJ2-3 . TRBV4-2 TGTGCCAGCAGCCAACTCTTAGGGAAGGCAGATACGCAGTATTTT CASSQLLGKADTQYF
. TRBJ1-2 . TRBV11-3 TGTGCCAGCAGGGGCGGGCAGGGGCGGTGGGACTATGGCTACACCTTC CASRGGQGRWDYGYTF
. TRBJ1-2 . TRBV10-3 TGTGCCATCACCCTAGATGGGACATCGGGCCACTATGGCTACACCTTC CAITLDGTSGHYGYTF
TRBD1 TRBJ1-2 . TRBV6-9 TGTGCCAGCGCACAGGGGGGAGGGCGTGGAGGCTACACCTTC CASAQGGGRGGYTF
TRBD2 TRBJ2-1 . TRBV5-8 TGTGCCAGCAGACCAGCGGGAGGCTACAATGAGCAGTTCTTC CASRPAGGYNEQFF
. TRBJ2-1 . TRBV4-2 TGTGCCAGCAGCCAAGAAATAGCGTCTTACAATGAGCAGTTCTTC CASSQEIASYNEQFF
. TRBJ1-1 . TRBV6-5 TGTGCCAGCAGTAAAACGTCAGGGATCACTGAAGCTTTCTTT CASSKTSGITEAFF
. TRBJ2-1 . TRBV29-1 TGCAGCGTTGGTAGGCCCTCCTACAATGAGCAGTTCTTC CSVGRPSYNEQFF
. TRBJ2-3 once TRBV7-9 TGTGCCAGCAGCTTATCCGGAGGAGCGGTTTCTTCCGATACGCAGTATTTT CASSLSGGAVSSDTQYF
. TRBJ2-7 . TRBV7-3 TGTGCCAGCAGCTTATCTGGATCCTACGAGCAGTACTTC CASSLSGSYEQYF
. TRBJ2-1 . TRBV7-2 TGTGCCAGCAGCCTTAACGGCGGGGCCAGCAATGAGCAGTTCTTC CASSLNGGASNEQFF
. TRBJ1-6 once TRBV30 TGTGCCTGGAGTCCGGGACCGTCTAATTCACCCCTCCACTTT CAWSPGPSNSPLHF
. TRBJ1-1 . TRBV2 TGTGCCAGCCCCGGCCGGCTGAACACTGAAGCTTTCTTT CASPGRLNTEAFF
TRBD1 TRBJ1-2 few TRBV4-1 TGCGCCAGCAGCCAAGACGACAGGGGCTATGGCTACACCTTC CASSQDDRGYGYTF
. TRBJ2-1 . TRBV7-8 TGTGCCAGCAGCTTAGTTAAGCATCCCTCGAGCTCCTACAATGAGCAGTTCTTC CASSLVKHPSSSYNEQFF
. TRBJ2-1 . TRBV28 TGTGCCAGCGCGACCCGTGGGGATGAGCAGTTCTTC CASATRGDEQFF
TRBD2 TRBJ2-1 . TRBV29-1 TGCAGCGCTGTCGGCGTGTCTAGCGGGAGGTACAATGAGCAGTTCTTC CSAVGVSSGRYNEQFF
TRBD2 TRBJ2-1 . TRBV10-3 TGTGCCATCAGTGATGGCGCGGGGGGTTCCTACAATGAGCAGTTCTTC CAISDGAGGSYNEQFF
. TRBJ2-5 . TRBV5-1 TGCGCCAGCAGCTTGATTCGAGGATACCAAGAGACCCAGTACTTC CASSLIRGYQETQYF
. TRBJ1-1 . TRBV5-1 TGCGCCAGCAGCTTGGCCGCGGGGACTGAAGCTTTCTTT CASSLAAGTEAFF
. TRBJ2-5 once TRBV5-4 TGTGCCAGCAGCCGGGGTATCCCCACCCCGGAGACCCAGTACTTC CASSRGIPTPETQYF
. TRBJ2-7 . TRBV6-5 TGTGCCAGCAGTTACTCATTCAGGGAGGTACCCTACGAGCAGTACTTC CASSYSFREVPYEQYF
. TRBJ2-7 . TRBV4-1 TGCGCCAGCAGCCAAAGGAGCTCCTACGAGCAGTACTTC CASSQRSSYEQYF
. TRBJ1-4 few TRBV28 TGTGCCACCCTTGTGCAGGGAGGGAATCAAAAACTGTTTTTT CATLVQGGNQKLFF
. TRBJ2-2 . TRBV4-1 TGCGCCAGCAGCCCAGACGGGGGGCGGGAGAGGAACACCGGGGAGCTGTTTTTT CASSPDGGRERNTGELFF
. TRBJ1-1 . TRBV6-5 TGTGCCAGCAGTTACGGGCAGAACACTGAAGCTTTCTTT CASSYGQNTEAFF
. TRBJ2-7 once TRBV27 TGTGCCAGCAGCAGGGCGGCAGGGTCAATAATCTACGAGCAGTACTTC CASSRAAGSIIYEQYF
. TRBJ1-2 . TRBV7-2 TGTGCCAGCAGCTTATACGTCGACAACCGCTACACCTTC CASSLYVDNRYTF
TRBD1 TRBJ1-1 . TRBV16 TGTGCCAGCAGCCGAGGACAGGGGTTGAACACTGAAGCTTTCTTT CASSRGQGLNTEAFF
TRBD1 TRBJ2-7 . TRBV29-1 TGCAGCGTTTCGGGGAGTTTGGGACAGGGGGCTTGGGAGCAGTACTTC CSVSGSLGQGAWEQYF